The clone carrying this T cell receptor beta chain has just a few counts. The sample is drawn from a study of regulatory T cells in long-lasting Graves disease. Per the germline V gene, CDR1 is SGHTA and CDR2 is FQGNSA. Trimming at V came to 5 bases and at J to 5 bases, leaving 10 bases not matched to a gene. The CDR3 is made up of 15 amino acids. Time point noted: persistent/refractory GD, antithyroid drugs over 5 years with positive TRAb. Researchers made the TCR library from RNA that was extracted from PBMCs. Arm-PCR with iRepertoire HTBI primers amplified the CDR3 regions for these TCR beta libraries. Via MiXCR, TCRdb re-called the multiplex PCR reads, giving one row per CDR3 protein. Of 700,000 or so distinct CDR3 sequences in the sample, about 32% are singletons; the top ten hold around 40%.

This TCR was sampled from a female donor with Graves disease. Specimen: peripheral blood mononuclear cells (PBMCs), collected when the disease was refractory, from a patient treated with antithyroid drugs. V usage is TRBV7-2 and J usage is TRBJ2-5, with 8 bases fitting TRBD2. The CDR3 protein is CASSQVGLGGETQYF. DNA of the CDR3: TGTGCCAGCAGCCAGGTGGGACTAGGAGGGGAGACCCAGTACTTC.